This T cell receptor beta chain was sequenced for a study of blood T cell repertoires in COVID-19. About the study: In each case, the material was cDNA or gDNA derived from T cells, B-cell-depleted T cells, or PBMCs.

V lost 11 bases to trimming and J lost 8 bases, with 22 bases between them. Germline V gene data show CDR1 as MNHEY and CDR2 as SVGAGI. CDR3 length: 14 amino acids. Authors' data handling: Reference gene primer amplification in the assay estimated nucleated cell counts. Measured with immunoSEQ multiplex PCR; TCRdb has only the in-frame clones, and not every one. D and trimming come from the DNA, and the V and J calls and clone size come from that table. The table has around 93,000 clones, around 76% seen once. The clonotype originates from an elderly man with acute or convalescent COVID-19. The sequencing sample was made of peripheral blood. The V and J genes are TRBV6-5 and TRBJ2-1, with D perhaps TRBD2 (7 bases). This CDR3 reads CAASRGAVSYEQFF. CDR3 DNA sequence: TGTGCCGCCTCCCGGGGGGCCGTCTCCTATGAGCAGTTCTTC.